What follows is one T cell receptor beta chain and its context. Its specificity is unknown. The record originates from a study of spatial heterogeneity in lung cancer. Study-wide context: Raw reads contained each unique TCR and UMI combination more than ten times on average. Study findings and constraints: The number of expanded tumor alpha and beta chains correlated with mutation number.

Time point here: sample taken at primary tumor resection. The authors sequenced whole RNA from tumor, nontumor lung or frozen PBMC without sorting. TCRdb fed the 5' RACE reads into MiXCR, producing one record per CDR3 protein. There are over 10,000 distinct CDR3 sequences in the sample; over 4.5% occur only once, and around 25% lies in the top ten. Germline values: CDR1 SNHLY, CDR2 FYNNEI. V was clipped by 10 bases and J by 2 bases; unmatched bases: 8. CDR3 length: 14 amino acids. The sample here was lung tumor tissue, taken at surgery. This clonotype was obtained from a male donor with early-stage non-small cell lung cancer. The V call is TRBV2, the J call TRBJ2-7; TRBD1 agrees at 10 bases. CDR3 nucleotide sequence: TGTGCCACCAAAGGGACAGGGGTGACCTACGAGCAGTACTTC. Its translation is CATKGTGVTYEQYF.